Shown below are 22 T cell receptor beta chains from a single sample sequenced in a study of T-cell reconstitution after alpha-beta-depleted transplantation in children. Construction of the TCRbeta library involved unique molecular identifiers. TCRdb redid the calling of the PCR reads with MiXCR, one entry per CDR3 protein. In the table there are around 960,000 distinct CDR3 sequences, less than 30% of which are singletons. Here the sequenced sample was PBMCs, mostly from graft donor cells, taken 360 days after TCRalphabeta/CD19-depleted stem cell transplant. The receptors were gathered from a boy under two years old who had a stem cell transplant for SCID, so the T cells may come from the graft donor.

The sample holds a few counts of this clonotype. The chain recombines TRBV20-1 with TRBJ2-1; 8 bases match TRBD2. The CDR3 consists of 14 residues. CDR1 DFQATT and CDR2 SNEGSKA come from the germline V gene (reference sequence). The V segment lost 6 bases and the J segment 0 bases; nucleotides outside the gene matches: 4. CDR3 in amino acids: CSAIGGVSYNEQFF. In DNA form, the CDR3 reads TGCAGTGCGATCGGGGGGGTCTCCTACAATGAGCAGTTCTTC.

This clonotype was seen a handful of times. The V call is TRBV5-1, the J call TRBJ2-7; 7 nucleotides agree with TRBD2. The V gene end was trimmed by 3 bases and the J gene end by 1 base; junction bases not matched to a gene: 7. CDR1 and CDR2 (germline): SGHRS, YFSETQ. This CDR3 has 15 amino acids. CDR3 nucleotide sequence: TGCGCCAGCAGCTCGATGACTAGCTGGTCCTACGAGCAGTACTTC. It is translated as CASSSMTSWSYEQYF.

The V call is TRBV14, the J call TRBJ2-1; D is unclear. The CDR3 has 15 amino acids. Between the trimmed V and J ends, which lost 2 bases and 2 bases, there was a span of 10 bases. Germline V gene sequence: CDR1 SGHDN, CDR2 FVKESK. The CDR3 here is CASSQKFRAYNEQFF. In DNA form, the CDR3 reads TGTGCCAGCAGCCAAAAATTTCGCGCCTACAATGAGCAGTTCTTC.

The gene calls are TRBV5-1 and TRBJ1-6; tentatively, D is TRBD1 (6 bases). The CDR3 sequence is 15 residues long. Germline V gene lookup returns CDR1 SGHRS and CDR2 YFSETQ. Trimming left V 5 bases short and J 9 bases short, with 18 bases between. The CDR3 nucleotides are TGCGCCAGCAGAACTGGACGGGGGGCTGGTTCACCCCTCCACTTT. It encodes CASRTGRGAGSPLHF.

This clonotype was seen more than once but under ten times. CDR3 residues: CATSPNRNIIEGHNGEKLFF. The CDR3 DNA sequence: TGTGCCACCAGCCCCAATCGGAACATCATAGAGGGGCATAACGGTGAAAAACTGTTTTTT. The J gene is TRBJ1-4, the V gene TRBV15; maybe TRBD1 (5 bases). V dropped 5 bases and J dropped 7 bases, with 32 bases sitting between them. From germline, CDR1 is LNHNV and CDR2 YYDKDF (reference sequence). The CDR3 has 20 amino acids.

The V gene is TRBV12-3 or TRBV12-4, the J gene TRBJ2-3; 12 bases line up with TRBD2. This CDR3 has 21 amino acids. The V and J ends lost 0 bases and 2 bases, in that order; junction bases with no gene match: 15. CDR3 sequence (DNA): TGTGCCAGCAGTTTAGCGCGTAGACTAGCGGGGGCCCGACCCTACACAGATACGCAGTATTTT. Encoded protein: CASSLARRLAGARPYTDTQYF.

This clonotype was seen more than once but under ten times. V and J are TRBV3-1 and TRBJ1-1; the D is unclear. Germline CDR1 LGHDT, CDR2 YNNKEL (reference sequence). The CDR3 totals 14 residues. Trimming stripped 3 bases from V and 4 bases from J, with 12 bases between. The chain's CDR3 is CASSQGVRSTEAFF. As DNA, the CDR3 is TGTGCCAGCAGCCAGGGAGTTCGGAGCACTGAAGCTTTCTTT.

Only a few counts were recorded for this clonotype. The CDR3 region has the DNA TGCGCCAGCAGCCCTTGGGACAGACCTACAGATACGCAGTATTTT. It codes for CASSPWDRPTDTQYF. The genes are TRBV5-1 and TRBJ2-3, with TRBD1 matching 7 bases. The CDR3 contains 15 residues. CDR1 is SGHRS and CDR2 is YFSETQ in the germline V gene. The J segment lost 3 bases and the V segment lost 4 bases, leaving 8 bases of the junction unmatched.

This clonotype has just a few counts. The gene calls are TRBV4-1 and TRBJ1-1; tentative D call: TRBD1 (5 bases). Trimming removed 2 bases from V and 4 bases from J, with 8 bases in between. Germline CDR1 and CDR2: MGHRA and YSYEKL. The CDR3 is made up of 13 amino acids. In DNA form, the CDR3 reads TGCGCCAGCAGCCAACGGCAGGGCACTGAAGCTTTCTTT. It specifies CASSQRQGTEAFF.

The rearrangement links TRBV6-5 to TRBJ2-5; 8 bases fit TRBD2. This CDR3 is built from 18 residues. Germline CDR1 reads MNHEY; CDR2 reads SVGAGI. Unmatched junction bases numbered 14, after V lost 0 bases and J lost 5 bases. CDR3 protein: CASSYSSLGGGRRETQYF. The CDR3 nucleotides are TGTGCCAGCAGTTACTCGAGTCTCGGGGGGGGCCGGCGGGAGACCCAGTACTTC.

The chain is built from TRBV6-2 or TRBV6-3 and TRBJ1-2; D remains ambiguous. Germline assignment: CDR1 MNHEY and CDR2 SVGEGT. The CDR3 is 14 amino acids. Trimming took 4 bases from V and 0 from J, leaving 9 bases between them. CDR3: CASSWVASNYGYTF. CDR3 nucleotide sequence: TGTGCCAGCAGTTGGGTGGCTTCTAACTATGGCTACACCTTC.

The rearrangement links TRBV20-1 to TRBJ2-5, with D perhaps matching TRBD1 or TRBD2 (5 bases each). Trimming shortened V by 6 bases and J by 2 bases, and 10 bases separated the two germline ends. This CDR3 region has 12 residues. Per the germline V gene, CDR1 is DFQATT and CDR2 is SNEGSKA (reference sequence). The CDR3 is CSAGDFQETQYF. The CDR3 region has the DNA TGCAGTGCGGGGGATTTTCAAGAGACCCAGTACTTC.

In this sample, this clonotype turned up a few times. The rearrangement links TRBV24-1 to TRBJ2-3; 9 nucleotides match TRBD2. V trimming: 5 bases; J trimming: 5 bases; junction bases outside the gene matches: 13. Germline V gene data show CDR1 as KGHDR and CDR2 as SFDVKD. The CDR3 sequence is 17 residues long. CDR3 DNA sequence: TGTGCCACCAGTGGCAACCCGGGACTAGCCCTCATAGATACGCAGTATTTT. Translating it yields CATSGNPGLALIDTQYF.

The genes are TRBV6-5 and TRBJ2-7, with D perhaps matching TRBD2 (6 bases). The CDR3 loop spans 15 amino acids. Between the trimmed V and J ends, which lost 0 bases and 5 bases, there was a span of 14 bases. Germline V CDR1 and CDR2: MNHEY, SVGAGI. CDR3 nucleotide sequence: TGTGCCAGCAGTTACTCGCGGGGCTACTACCACGAGCAGTACTTC. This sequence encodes CASSYSRGYYHEQYF.

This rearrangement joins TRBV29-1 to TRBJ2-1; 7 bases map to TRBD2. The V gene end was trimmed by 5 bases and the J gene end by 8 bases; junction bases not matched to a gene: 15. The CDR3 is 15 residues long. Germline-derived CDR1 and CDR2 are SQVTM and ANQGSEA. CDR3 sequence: CSVFPTGRANDEQFF. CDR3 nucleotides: TGCAGCGTTTTCCCGACGGGGAGGGCGAACGATGAGCAGTTCTTC.

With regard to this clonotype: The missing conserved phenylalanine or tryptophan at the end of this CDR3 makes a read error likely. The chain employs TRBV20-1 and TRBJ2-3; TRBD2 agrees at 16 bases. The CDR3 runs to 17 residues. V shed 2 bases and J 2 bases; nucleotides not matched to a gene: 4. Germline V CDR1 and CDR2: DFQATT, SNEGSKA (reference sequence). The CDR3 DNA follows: TGCAGTGCTAGATCTGGGACTAGCGGGGGGGCCACAGATACGCAGTATCTT. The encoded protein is CSARSGTSGGATDTQYL.

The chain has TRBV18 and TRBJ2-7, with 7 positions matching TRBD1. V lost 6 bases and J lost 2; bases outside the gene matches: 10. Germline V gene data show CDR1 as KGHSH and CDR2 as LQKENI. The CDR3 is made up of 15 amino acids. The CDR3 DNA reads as TGTGCCAGCTCGCCGCTGACAGGGCTTCCCTACGAGCAGTACTTC. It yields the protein CASSPLTGLPYEQYF.

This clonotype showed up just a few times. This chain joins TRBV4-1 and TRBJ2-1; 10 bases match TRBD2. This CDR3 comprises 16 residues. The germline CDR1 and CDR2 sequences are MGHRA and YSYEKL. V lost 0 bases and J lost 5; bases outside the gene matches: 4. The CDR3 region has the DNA TGCGCCAGCAGCCAAGATTTTAGCGGGGGGAACAATGAGCAGTTCTTC. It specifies CASSQDFSGGNNEQFF.

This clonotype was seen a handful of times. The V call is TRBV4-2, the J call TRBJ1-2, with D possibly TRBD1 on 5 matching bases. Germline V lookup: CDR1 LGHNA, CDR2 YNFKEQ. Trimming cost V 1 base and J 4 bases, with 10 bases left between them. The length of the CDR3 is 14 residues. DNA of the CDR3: TGTGCCAGCAGCCAAGGCTCAGGGCCCTATGGCTACACCTTC. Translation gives CASSQGSGPYGYTF.

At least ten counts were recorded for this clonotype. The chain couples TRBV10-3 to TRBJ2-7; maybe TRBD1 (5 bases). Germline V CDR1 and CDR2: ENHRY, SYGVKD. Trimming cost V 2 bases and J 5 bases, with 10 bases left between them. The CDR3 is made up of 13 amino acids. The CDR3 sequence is CAISEDRPNEQYF. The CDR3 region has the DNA TGTGCCATCAGTGAGGACAGACCTAACGAGCAGTACTTC.

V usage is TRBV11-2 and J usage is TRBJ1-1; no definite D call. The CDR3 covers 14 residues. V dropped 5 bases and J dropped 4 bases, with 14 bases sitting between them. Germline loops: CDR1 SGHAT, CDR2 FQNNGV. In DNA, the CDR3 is TGTGCCAGCAGCGAGGCCCTGGAGACCACTGAAGCTTTCTTT. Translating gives CASSEALETTEAFF.

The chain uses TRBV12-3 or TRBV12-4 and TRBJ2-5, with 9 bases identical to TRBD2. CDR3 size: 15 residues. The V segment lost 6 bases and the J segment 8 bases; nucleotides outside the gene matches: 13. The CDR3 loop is CASSPLQGGGATQYF. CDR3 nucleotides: TGTGCCAGCAGCCCCCTCCAAGGCGGGGGGGCCACCCAGTACTTC.